These 2 T cell receptor beta chains were sequenced from one sample in a study of graft-versus-host responses after intestinal transplantation (dated by TCRdb to 2020 to 2022). Which antigens these TCRs recognize remains unknown. According to the study, the label for this sample's time point signals: cells obtained before transplantation from donor or recipient. Libraries were constructed by the immunoSEQ multiplex PCR assay. Not all clones reach the TCRdb copy of this immuneACCESS table, which keeps in-frame sequences only. Checked studies attribute under half of the gap to unresolved V genes and leave the rest unexplained. For this sample the table gives approximately 82,000 clones, of which roughly nine tenths were detected only once. The ten largest account for over 0.095% of the sample. Sequencing was performed on unstimulated CD4+ T cells sorted from spleen or lymph node cells, taken before intestinal transplant. All receptors derive from a human donor who received an intestinal transplant.

The rearrangement uses TRBV29-1 and TRBJ2-1; possibly TRBD1 for D (6 bases). Trimming took off 2 bases at V and 2 bases at J, with 13 bases between the two ends. The CDR3 length is 15 residues. Germline CDR1 and CDR2: SQVTM and ANQGSEA. CDR3 residues: CSVERTARPYNEQFF. The DNA for the CDR3 is TGCAGCGTTGAAAGGACAGCGCGTCCCTACAATGAGCAGTTCTTC.

This clone appeared a few times. Other nucleotide sequences from this sample produce the same CDR3. V and J are TRBV14 and TRBJ2-2; D is unresolved. V was shortened by 0 bases and J by 7 bases, with 6 bases between the two germline ends. The germline CDR1 and CDR2 sequences are SGHDN and FVKESK. CDR3 size: 13 residues. CDR3 sequence: CASSQDLSGELFF. CDR3 bases: TGTGCCAGCAGCCAAGACCTCAGCGGGGAGCTGTTTTTT.